This paragraph reports one T cell receptor beta chain. The data are from a study of blood T cell repertoires in COVID-19. CDR1 SGDLS and CDR2 YYNGEE come from the germline V gene. V gave up 4 bases and J gave up 7 bases, with 17 bases separating them. The CDR3 has 14 residues. Ages ranged from about 18 to 90 years, with residence in fewer than 25 US areas. Sequenced by immunoSEQ multiplex PCR; TCRdb stores in-frame clones only, minus some. Counted here are 300,000 to 350,000 clones, over 75% occurring once; the ten biggest clones make up 5% to 6%. The material sequenced was PBMCs or T cells enriched from blood (not recorded which). The chain employs TRBV9 and TRBJ1-2; D is ambiguous. The source of this sequence is a man under 40 who had recovered from COVID-19. DNA for the CDR3: TGTGCCAGCAGCCGAGAGGGCGCTCTTGTTGGCTACACCTTC. Amino acids: CASSREGALVGYTF.